This section outlines one TCR beta chain sequence together with its context. The antigen remains unidentified. The CDR3 runs to 15 residues. Germline V gene sequence: CDR1 MNHEY, CDR2 SMNVEV (reference sequence). V shed 3 bases and J shed 4 bases, with 15 bases lying between them. Profiled with immunoSEQ multiplex PCR; TCRdb holds only in-frame clones, not every one. Here the sample spans around 26,000 clones, about 94% being singletons. The data stem from a study of STAT3 mutations in large granular lymphocyte leukemia. Study conclusions and caveats: TCR clonotype switching after therapy occurred in about 35% of the 18 patients. In T-cell large granular lymphocyte leukemia, about half of patients showed multiple immunodominant subclonotypes.

The chain carries TRBV27 and TRBJ1-1, with D unresolved. The sequence was obtained from a man between 35 and 55 years old with T-cell large granular lymphocyte leukemia. Some clones in this sample may be carry-over from other donors' samples. The sequenced sample was peripheral blood mononuclear cells. CDR3 in amino acids: CASSLTRIGSTEAFF. The DNA for the CDR3 is TGTGCCAGCAGTTTGACCCGTATAGGAAGCACTGAAGCTTTCTTT.